This entry features one T cell receptor beta chain sequence. What it binds is not known. The same CDR3 arises from other DNA sequences in this sample as well. The CDR3 contains 13 residues. The germline CDR1 and CDR2 sequences are MNHNS and SASEGT. Germline trimming cut 3 bases from V and 3 bases from J; bases unmatched to any gene: 0. This entry is derived from a study of T cell responses to AZD1222 COVID-19 vaccine. Regarding the study as a whole: No repertoire was sampled before or during the peak T cell response, only after it. With two AZD1222 doses given, Spike-specific TCR breadth and depth both rose. White British donors predominated, females outnumbered males, and clonal diversity was possibly underestimated.

TCRdb's copy holds only in-frame clones and misses some; the assay was immunoSEQ multiplex PCR. This sample lists about 140,000 clones; its ten largest clones have 2.2%. What was sequenced was peripheral blood. This TCR derives from an adult in good health. The chain is built from TRBV6-1 and TRBJ1-2; 8 nucleotides align to TRBD1. Here the CDR3 DNA reads TGTGCCAGCAGTGAGACAGGGGACTATGGCTACACCTTC. This codes for CASSETGDYGYTF.